This paragraph covers one T cell receptor beta chain sequence. The data are from a study of cytomegalovirus exposure and HLA in healthy donors. The PCR contained 60 Vbeta and 13 Jbeta primers. Libraries were prepared by immunoSEQ multiplex PCR; TCRdb keeps only in-frame clonotypes and omits some of them. The profile shows 110,000 to 150,000 clones, 68% of them singletons. The sample was PBMCs. This receptor was taken from a man aged 60-69 years in good health and CMV-seronegative.

The DNA for the CDR3 is TGTGCCAGTAGTTTTAAAACAGGACCTAGCAATCAGCCCCAGCATTTT. Translating it yields CASSFKTGPSNQPQHF. This chain uses TRBV19 with TRBJ1-5, with D perhaps TRBD1 (5 bases). The CDR3 loop spans 16 amino acids. V was cut by 5 bases and J by 0 bases, with 14 bases left in between. Germline CDR1 and CDR2: LNHDA and SQIVND (reference sequence).